The 18 T cell receptor beta chains below come from one sample, sequenced in a study of cytomegalovirus exposure and HLA in healthy donors. The PCR was carried out with 60 Vbeta primers and 13 Jbeta primers. Only in-frame clones appear in the TCRdb table, and some are missing; sequencing was by immunoSEQ multiplex PCR. This table has some 150,000 clones, roughly 78% appearing once. The sequencing input was PBMCs. All receptors derive from a man in his forties or fifties in good health and CMV-seropositive.

This sequence joins TRBV6-5 and TRBJ2-3; TRBD2 matches at 8 bases. CDR3 length: 16 amino acids. The J segment lost 2 bases and the V segment lost 0 bases, leaving 4 bases of the junction unmatched. The V gene's germline CDR1 is MNHEY and CDR2 SVGAGI. The DNA for the CDR3 is TGTGCCAGCAGTTACTCTCTAGCGGGCGTCACAGATACGCAGTATTTT. It specifies CASSYSLAGVTDTQYF.

DNA of the CDR3: TGTGCCAGCAAGCAAGTAGCTGGGGCCAACGTCCTGACTTTC. Translation gives CASKQVAGANVLTF. This rearrangement joins TRBV6-5 to TRBJ2-6; no reliable D call. There are 14 residues in the CDR3. V was shortened by 7 bases and J by 2 bases, with 9 bases between the two germline ends. CDR1 is MNHEY, CDR2 SVGAGI, per germline.

This clone showed up just a few times. J is TRBJ2-1 and V is TRBV15; no reliable D call. V shed 0 bases and J shed 10 bases, with 7 bases lying between them. Germline V CDR1 and CDR2: LNHNV, YYDKDF (reference sequence). The CDR3 is 12 amino acids. CDR3 sequence (DNA): TGTGCCACCAGCAGAGATAGAGTAGAGCAGTTCTTC. It specifies CATSRDRVEQFF.

This clone is a singleton in its sample. The sample contains more than one DNA sequence encoding this CDR3. The chain is built from TRBV4-1 and TRBJ2-1; 12 bases agree with TRBD2. Germline-derived CDR1 and CDR2 are MGHRA and YSYEKL. V lost 1 base and J lost 4; bases outside the gene matches: 2. The CDR3 has 16 residues. CDR3 in DNA: TGCGCCAGCAGCCAAGGGACTAGCGGGATGTACAATGAGCAGTTCTTC. It translates to CASSQGTSGMYNEQFF.

This clone was observed many times. V gene TRBV6-4 combines with J gene TRBJ2-1; 13 bases align to TRBD2. The CDR3 covers 15 residues. Germline trimming cut 4 bases from V and 10 bases from J; bases unmatched to any gene: 7. Looked up from germline, CDR1 is MRHNA and CDR2 is SNTAGT. CDR3 loop: CASSVGLAGAEEQFF. The CDR3 DNA is TGTGCCAGCAGTGTCGGACTAGCGGGAGCAGAAGAGCAGTTCTTC.

This chain connects TRBV2 to TRBJ2-2, with D possibly matching TRBD2 (5 bases). Germline V lookup: CDR1 SNHLY, CDR2 FYNNEI. The CDR3 runs 14 residues. Between the trimmed V and J ends, which lost 8 bases and 1 base, there was a span of 11 bases. CDR3 sequence: CASSYRGNTGELFF. The CDR3 DNA is TGTGCCAGCTCTTACCGGGGGAACACCGGGGAGCTGTTTTTT.

CDR3 DNA: TGCGCCAGCAGCTTGGCACTAGCGGGGGGCCCTCAAGAGACCCAGTACTTC. As protein: CASSLALAGGPQETQYF. The V call is TRBV5-1, the J call TRBJ2-5; the match to TRBD2 covers 12 bases. The CDR3 length is 17 residues. Germline V lookup: CDR1 SGHRS, CDR2 YFSETQ. With V trimmed by 0 bases and J by 2 bases, 5 bases remained unmatched.

This chain links TRBV28 with TRBJ2-6; 8 nucleotides line up with TRBD1. V lost 8 bases and J lost 0; bases outside the gene matches: 6. CDR1 and CDR2 from the germline V gene are MDHEN and SYDVKM. This CDR3 region has 16 residues. CDR3 amino acids: CASSPGGLSGANVLTF. DNA of the CDR3: TGTGCCAGCTCCCCAGGGGGCCTCTCTGGGGCCAACGTCCTGACTTTC.

This clone was found once. The rearrangement joins TRBV29-1 to TRBJ2-7; 11 positions agree with TRBD2. The CDR3 contains 12 residues. Germline lookup yields CDR1 SQVTM and CDR2 ANQGSEA. The V segment lost 8 bases and the J segment 7 bases; nucleotides outside the gene matches: 7. CDR3 sequence (DNA): TGCAGCACCACTAGCGGGGGAAGGGAGCAGTACTTC. Amino acid sequence: CSTTSGGREQYF.

This clone has just one count. The genes are TRBV27 and TRBJ1-5; 7 positions agree with TRBD1. Germline lookup yields CDR1 MNHEY and CDR2 SMNVEV (reference sequence). The junction had 15 bases not matched to a gene; V was cut back by 5 bases and J by 5 bases. This CDR3 contains 17 residues. The CDR3 loop reads CASSPRPTGKGYQPQHF. The CDR3 region has the DNA TGTGCCAGCAGTCCCCGGCCGACAGGGAAGGGTTATCAGCCCCAGCATTTT.

V usage is TRBV19 and J usage is TRBJ2-7; a weak D match, TRBD1 (6 bases). V gave up 5 bases and J gave up 8 bases, with 25 bases separating them. The length of the CDR3 is 16 residues. CDR1 LNHDA and CDR2 SQIVND come from the germline V gene (reference sequence). The CDR3 here is CASSAMQGFPRSKQYF. The CDR3 DNA is TGTGCCAGTAGTGCCATGCAGGGGTTCCCCCGTTCTAAGCAGTACTTC.

This clone occurred a few times. CDR3 in amino acids: CASSSGGNQPQHF. DNA for the CDR3: TGTGCCAGCAGCTCAGGGGGCAATCAGCCCCAGCATTTT. V and J are TRBV7-8 and TRBJ1-5; TRBD1 is a possible D gene (6 bases). The CDR3 extends over 13 amino acids. The germline V gene encodes CDR1 SGHVS and CDR2 FQNEAQ. V gave up 4 bases and J gave up 2 bases, with 6 bases separating them.

The rearrangement uses TRBV5-1 and TRBJ2-2; D is ambiguous. V lost 4 bases and J lost 5, with 18 bases in between. The CDR3 is made up of 16 amino acids. CDR1 and CDR2 (germline): SGHRS, YFSETQ. CDR3 loop: CASSRNPSTSTGELFF. CDR3 nucleotide sequence: TGCGCCAGCAGCCGCAACCCTAGTACAAGTACCGGGGAGCTGTTTTTT. Combining the CDR3 with reference TRBV5-1 and TRBJ2-2 gives the whole variable domain KAGVTQTPRYLIKTRGQQVTLSCSPISGHRSVSWYQQTPGQGLQFLFEYFSETQRNKGNFPGRFSGRQFSNSRSEMNVSTLELGDSALYLCASSRNPSTSTGELFFGEGSRLTVL.

V is TRBV25-1 and J is TRBJ2-1; unclear D gene. The length of the CDR3 is 15 residues. V lost 3 bases to trimming and J lost 6 bases, with 15 bases between them. Germline loops: CDR1 MGHDK, CDR2 SYGVNS. The CDR3 DNA reads as TGTGCCAGCAGTGACTCTAGGTTCCCTCTCAATGAGCAGTTCTTC. Protein product: CASSDSRFPLNEQFF.

The CDR3 here is CASSTVRSGELFF. As DNA, the CDR3 is TGTGCCAGCAGTACAGTTAGGTCCGGGGAGCTGTTTTTT. The rearrangement joins TRBV6-5 to TRBJ2-2, with unresolved D. Germline V CDR1 and CDR2: MNHEY, SVGAGI. This CDR3 comprises 13 residues. V was shortened by 5 bases and J by 6 bases, with 10 bases between the two germline ends.

The rearrangement links TRBV9 to TRBJ2-5, with TRBD2 matching 10 bases. This CDR3 has 18 residues. The V gene end was trimmed by 0 bases and the J gene end by 4 bases; junction bases not matched to a gene: 12. Per germline, CDR1 SGDLS and CDR2 YYNGEE. In DNA form, the CDR3 reads TGTGCCAGCAGCGTAGCTACGTCTAGCGGGAGTCGGGGAGAGACCCAGTACTTC. It specifies CASSVATSSGSRGETQYF. Complete variable domain (other parts from reference TRBV9 and TRBJ2-5): DSGVTQTPKHLITATGQRVTLRCSPRSGDLSVYWYQQSLDQGLQFLIQYYNGEERAKGNILERFSAQQFPDLHSELNLSSLELGDSALYFCASSVATSSGSRGETQYFGPGTRLLVL.

The CDR3 DNA reads TGTGCCAGCAGCGTAGAGGGGGGGGGAGCCTACGAGCAGTACTTC. This sequence encodes CASSVEGGGAYEQYF. The chain joins TRBV9 to TRBJ2-7, with D possibly TRBD2 on 7 matching bases. The CDR3 is made up of 15 amino acids. Deletions cut 0 bases from V and 2 bases from J, with 12 bases between. Germline-derived CDR1 and CDR2 are SGDLS and YYNGEE. Complete variable domain (other parts from reference TRBV9 and TRBJ2-7): DSGVTQTPKHLITATGQRVTLRCSPRSGDLSVYWYQQSLDQGLQFLIQYYNGEERAKGNILERFSAQQFPDLHSELNLSSLELGDSALYFCASSVEGGGAYEQYFGPGTRLTVT.

The genes are TRBV9 and TRBJ2-5; 8 bases agree with TRBD1. CDR1 and CDR2 (germline): SGDLS, YYNGEE. The CDR3 spans 15 residues. The V segment lost 1 base and the J segment 5 bases; nucleotides outside the gene matches: 7. As DNA, the CDR3 is TGTGCCAGCAGCGTAACGACAGGGGAAGTGGAGACCCAGTACTTC. Residues: CASSVTTGEVETQYF.